The rows below give T cell receptor beta chains drawn from one sample of a study of early T cells in non-severe SARS-CoV-2 infection. One entry per CDR3 protein, called by TCRdb with MiXCR from the 5' RACE reads. This table has roughly 54,000 distinct CDR3 sequences, approximately 5.6% appearing once. The specimen was whole blood. The receptors come from an adult who was a healthcare worker with PCR-confirmed SARS-CoV-2 infection or an uninfected control (not recorded which). The conserved cysteine and the conserved F or W are not part of the CDR3 here.

v_gene	j_gene	len	CDR3aa
TRBV30	TRBJ2-1	13	AWKQVGTFYNEQF
TRBV7-9	TRBJ1-5	12	ASSFWGAGQPQH
TRBV5-6	TRBJ2-7	9	ASSSSYEQY
TRBV12-3/TRBV12-4	TRBJ2-5	10	ASGWAQETQY
TRBV5-4	TRBJ2-1	11	ASSSSSYNEQF
TRBV6-2/TRBV6-3	TRBJ1-5	15	ASSYLLGVTGNQPQH
TRBV12-3/TRBV12-4	TRBJ2-5	11	ASSYGMGETQY
TRBV7-9	TRBJ1-5	14	ASSLELGNPNQPQH
TRBV4-1	TRBJ2-3	14	ASSQEAAPSPDTQY
TRBV9	TRBJ2-7	13	ASSAHDGSSYEQY
TRBV7-6	TRBJ2-5	14	ASSSGAGGLRETQY
TRBV5-1	TRBJ2-1	12	ASRLRTHHNEQF
TRBV12-5	TRBJ1-3	15	ASGLGASVRSGNTIY
TRBV2	TRBJ1-5	13	ASSAGQLSNQPQH
TRBV30	TRBJ2-7	14	AWSLYPAGPTYEQY
TRBV24-1	TRBJ2-7	11	ATSEGDAYEQY
TRBV6-5	TRBJ1-5	11	ASRPTGGLTQH
TRBV7-2	TRBJ1-4	13	ASSLLPWPNEKLF
TRBV9	TRBJ2-1	13	ASTLGTSARNEQF
TRBV7-9	TRBJ2-7	11	ASSFTGLEEQY
TRBV6-2/TRBV6-3	TRBJ2-1	10	ASSLQVTLQF
TRBV7-2	TRBJ2-3	14	ASSLVGGASTDTQY
TRBV5-1	TRBJ1-1	12	ASSRGGSGTEAF
TRBV29-1	TRBJ1-1	11	SALHFRGTEAF
TRBV7-2	TRBJ2-7	11	ASSSYSGYEQY
TRBV5-1	TRBJ2-1	13	ASSFGGRRNNEQF
TRBV2	TRBJ2-4	11	ASMLAGLNIQY
TRBV20-1	TRBJ2-7	15	SARRVVSGTSSYEQY
TRBV6-1	TRBJ2-3	12	ASRELEHTDTQY
TRBV6-1	TRBJ2-5	12	ASIGTGGAETQY
TRBV2	TRBJ2-6	17	ASLRDRGRGSSGANVLT
TRBV9	TRBJ1-1	14	ASSAPGATVYTEAF
TRBV4-3	TRBJ2-2	14	ASSHGTAANTGELF
TRBV12-3/TRBV12-4	TRBJ1-6	13	ASSIRTGRGSPLH
TRBV7-2	TRBJ2-7	13	ASSLDGKWAYEQY